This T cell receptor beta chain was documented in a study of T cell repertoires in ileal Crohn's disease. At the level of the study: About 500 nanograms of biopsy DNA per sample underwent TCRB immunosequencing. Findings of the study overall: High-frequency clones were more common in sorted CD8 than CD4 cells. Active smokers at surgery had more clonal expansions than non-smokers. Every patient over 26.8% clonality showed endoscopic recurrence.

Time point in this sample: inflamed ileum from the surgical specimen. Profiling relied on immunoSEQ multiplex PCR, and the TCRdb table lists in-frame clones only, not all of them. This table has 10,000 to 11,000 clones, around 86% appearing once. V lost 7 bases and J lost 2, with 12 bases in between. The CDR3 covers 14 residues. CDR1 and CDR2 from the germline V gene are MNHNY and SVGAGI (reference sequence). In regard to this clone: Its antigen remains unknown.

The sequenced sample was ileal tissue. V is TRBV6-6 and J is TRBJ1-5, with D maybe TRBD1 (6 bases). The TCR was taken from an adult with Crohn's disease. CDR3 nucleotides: TGTGCCAGCACCCCCTCAGGGGGCAATCAGCCCCAGCATTTT. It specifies CASTPSGGNQPQHF.